The clone carrying this T cell receptor beta chain occurred many times. What it binds is not known. This record belongs to a study of blood T cells in healthy people across ages. V lost 6 bases, J lost 5 bases, and 4 bases stayed unmatched. The CDR3 is made up of 13 amino acids. Germline CDR1 and CDR2: SNHLY and FYNNEI. Findings and limits, study-wide: Higher diversity and more naive CD4+ cells were features of long-lived donors, compared to aged donors.

Primed by a sample-barcoded 5' primer and a J-beta primer mix, a second PCR proceeded for 7 to 11 cycles. In TCRdb, the 5' RACE reads were re-called with MiXCR into one record per CDR3 protein. The table includes about 1,800,000 distinct CDR3 sequences, 28% detected once. The sequenced sample consisted of blood. The chain has TRBV2 and TRBJ2-7; 10 bases align to TRBD1. This clonotype originated in a woman in her 30s in good health. DNA of the CDR3: TGTGCCAGCAGCGCCGGGACAGGGGACGAGCAGTACTTC. It specifies CASSAGTGDEQYF.